One sample yielded the 22 T cell receptor beta chains listed below, sequenced in a study of shared clonotypes between healthy human individuals. Naive CD8 cells were CD45RO-negative, positively selected for CCR7, excluding terminally differentiated effector memory CD45RA+ cells. Sequencing was performed with immunoSEQ multiplex PCR; in TCRdb, only in-frame clones are kept and a portion is missing. This sample carries 800,000 to 950,000 clones, 90% to 97% of them seen once, and the ten largest clones take approximately 0.2%. Source material: naive CD8+ T cells sorted from blood. These receptors all come from a man aged 30 to 39 in good health.

This chain uses TRBV5-1 with TRBJ2-7; D possibly corresponds to TRBD2 (5 bases). The germline CDR1 and CDR2 sequences are SGHRS and YFSETQ. The ends were cut back, 0 bases at V and 6 bases at J, with 16 bases in the middle. This CDR3 region has 15 residues. The CDR3 loop reads CASSLAVTTRSEQYF. CDR3 coding DNA: TGCGCCAGCAGCTTGGCGGTGACTACGCGTAGCGAGCAGTACTTC.

This clone came up a few times. The V call is TRBV6-4, the J call TRBJ2-5; D unclear. V was shortened by 8 bases and J by 2 bases, with 0 bases between the two germline ends. Per germline, CDR1 MRHNA and CDR2 SNTAGT. The CDR3 is 9 residues long. CDR3 amino acids: CASQETQYF. CDR3 bases: TGTGCCAGCCAAGAGACCCAGTACTTC.

The chain combines TRBV27 with TRBJ1-5; D unresolved. Between the trimmed V and J ends, which lost 2 bases and 2 bases, there was a span of 10 bases. The CDR3 loop spans 15 amino acids. Germline V gene lookup returns CDR1 MNHEY and CDR2 SMNVEV (reference sequence). CDR3 bases: TGTGCCAGCAGTTTAGAGGGAACGGGCAATCAGCCCCAGCATTTT. Translation gives CASSLEGTGNQPQHF.

The rearrangement links TRBV7-9 to TRBJ1-5; D ambiguous. Germline loops: CDR1 SEHNR, CDR2 FQNEAQ (reference sequence). The CDR3 extends over 18 amino acids. V gave up 4 bases and J gave up 0 bases, with 19 bases separating them. Written as DNA, the CDR3 is TGTGCCAGCAGCTCCTCGGCGGCGGAACACCTTAGCAATCAGCCCCAGCATTTT. This sequence encodes CASSSSAAEHLSNQPQHF.

This chain uses TRBV29-1 with TRBJ2-3; 15 bases match TRBD2. The J segment lost 2 bases and the V segment lost 7 bases, leaving 10 bases of the junction unmatched. Germline V gene sequence: CDR1 SQVTM, CDR2 ANQGSEA. The CDR3 has 17 residues. CDR3 nucleotide sequence: TGCAGCGCTCTGGGGACTAGCGGGAGGTTGGTCACAGATACGCAGTATTTT. This translates into CSALGTSGRLVTDTQYF.

The chain combines TRBV5-5 with TRBJ1-3; D is uncertain. V lost 0 bases, J lost 4 bases, and 17 bases lay in between. Germline V gene sequence: CDR1 SGHKS, CDR2 YYEKEE (reference sequence). There are 17 residues in the CDR3. CDR3 in DNA: TGTGCCAGCAGCTTGGAAAGCTGGACCGCTCAAGGAAACACCATATATTTT. Its translation: CASSLESWTAQGNTIYF.

In its sample, this clone was seen once. This chain joins TRBV9 and TRBJ2-3; D is ambiguous. Germline-derived CDR1 and CDR2 are SGDLS and YYNGEE. Trimming took off 3 bases at V and 5 bases at J, with 7 bases between the two ends. The CDR3 length is 12 residues. The chain's CDR3 is CASSEIGDTQYF. As DNA, the CDR3 is TGTGCCAGCAGCGAGATAGGAGATACGCAGTATTTT.

This chain uses TRBV9 with TRBJ1-1; no clear D gene. The V and J ends lost 1 base and 0 bases respectively, with 10 bases between them. Germline CDR1 is SGDLS and CDR2 is YYNGEE. The CDR3 covers 15 residues. This CDR3 reads CASSVTGGMNTEAFF. DNA for the CDR3: TGTGCCAGCAGCGTAACGGGCGGAATGAACACTGAAGCTTTCTTT.

The chain employs TRBV10-1 and TRBJ1-1; no firm D call. The CDR3 contains 14 residues. V lost 0 bases and J 3 bases, leaving 8 bases between the germline ends. Per the germline V gene, CDR1 is WNHNN and CDR2 is SYGVQD (reference sequence). The CDR3 sequence is CASSESTVDTEAFF. CDR3 bases: TGCGCCAGCAGTGAGTCGACGGTGGACACTGAAGCTTTCTTT.

The genes are TRBV2 and TRBJ1-1, with 9 bases aligning to TRBD1. The CDR3 consists of 14 residues. Germline lookup yields CDR1 SNHLY and CDR2 FYNNEI. V was pared by 4 bases and J by 4 bases, with 4 bases of the junction left unmatched. CDR3 sequence reads: CASSVGQGSTEAFF. CDR3 in DNA: TGTGCCAGCAGTGTTGGACAGGGGAGCACTGAAGCTTTCTTT.

The chain couples TRBV15 to TRBJ1-2, with TRBD1 matching 7 bases. J was trimmed by 6 bases and V by 0 bases; bases with no gene match: 7. This CDR3 spans 15 amino acids. Germline loops: CDR1 LNHNV, CDR2 YYDKDF (reference sequence). CDR3 loop: CATSRDEGGVNGYTF. The CDR3 region has the DNA TGTGCCACCAGCAGAGATGAAGGGGGCGTAAATGGCTACACCTTC.

V usage is TRBV29-1 and J usage is TRBJ2-7; unclear D gene. V shed 2 bases and J shed 4 bases, with 9 bases lying between them. This CDR3 region has 12 residues. Per germline, CDR1 SQVTM and CDR2 ANQGSEA. For the CDR3, the DNA is TGCAGCGTTGAAAGCGATAGGTACGAGCAGTACTTC. This gives the protein CSVESDRYEQYF.

V and J are TRBV28 and TRBJ1-2, with 9 bases that match TRBD1. This CDR3 comprises 16 residues. V lost 6 bases, J lost 7 bases, and 15 bases stayed unmatched. The germline CDR1 and CDR2 sequences are MDHEN and SYDVKM. The CDR3, as DNA: TGTGCCAGCAGCGTGGTGTTGGGACAGGGACCGTTTGGCTACACCTTC. It encodes CASSVVLGQGPFGYTF.

On this clone itself: Distinct nucleotide sequences in the sample also encode this CDR3. V is TRBV7-9 and J is TRBJ2-5, with TRBD1 as a possible D gene (5 bases). Germline V CDR1 and CDR2: SEHNR, FQNEAQ (reference sequence). The CDR3 loop spans 12 amino acids. With 1 base removed from V and 6 bases from J, the gap between germline ends came to 6 bases. The CDR3 sequence: CASSLEGKTQYF. The CDR3, as DNA: TGTGCCAGCAGCTTAGAGGGGAAGACCCAGTACTTC.

The chain uses TRBV28 and TRBJ1-1; possible D gene TRBD1, 5 bases. The CDR3 spans 14 residues. V lost 6 bases, J lost 7 bases, and 18 bases lay in between. Germline values: CDR1 MDHEN, CDR2 SYDVKM. For the CDR3, the DNA is TGTGCCAGCAGAGCCGCAGAGACAGTGGGTGAAGCTTTCTTT. This gives the protein CASRAAETVGEAFF.

V usage is TRBV7-9 and J usage is TRBJ2-7; no firm D call. V dropped 1 base and J dropped 7 bases, with 14 bases sitting between them. Germline CDR1 reads SEHNR; CDR2 reads FQNEAQ (reference sequence). The CDR3 contains 14 residues. CDR3 amino acids: CASSLDSRDREQYF. The CDR3, as DNA: TGTGCCAGCAGCTTAGACTCAAGGGATCGGGAGCAGTACTTC.

This chain uses TRBV7-9 with TRBJ2-5; TRBD2 matches 12 bases. V lost 8 bases, J lost 4 bases, and 8 bases stayed unmatched. The CDR3 runs to 15 residues. Germline V gene data show CDR1 as SEHNR and CDR2 as FQNEAQ (reference sequence). The CDR3 DNA sequence: TGTGCCAGCCAGCCCCTAGCGGGAGGGGGAGAGACCCAGTACTTC. It codes for CASQPLAGGGETQYF.

CDR3 nucleotide sequence: TGTGCCAGCACCAACGGGTACACCGGGGAGCTGTTTTTT. This gives the protein CASTNGYTGELFF. The V call is TRBV27, the J call TRBJ2-2; no definite D call. Germline loops: CDR1 MNHEY, CDR2 SMNVEV (reference sequence). CDR3 length: 13 residues. V was clipped by 7 bases and J by 3 bases, with 9 bases between them.

This clone appeared a single time. Different DNA sequences within this sample yield the same CDR3. This chain links TRBV7-9 with TRBJ2-7, with 8 bases identical to TRBD1. Losses at the gene ends were 4 bases for V and 4 bases for J; bases not matched to a gene: 6. CDR1 is SEHNR and CDR2 is FQNEAQ in the germline V gene (reference sequence). CDR3 size: 14 residues. As DNA, the CDR3 is TGTGCCAGCAGCTCCCCGGACAGGGATTACGAGCAGTACTTC. It translates to CASSSPDRDYEQYF. Full variable domain (outside the CDR3, taken from reference TRBV7-9 and TRBJ2-7): DTGVSQNPRHKITKRGQNVTFRCDPISEHNRLYWYRQTLGQGPEFLTYFQNEAQLEKSRLLSDRFSAERPKGSFSTLEIQRTEQGDSAMYLCASSSPDRDYEQYFGPGTRLTVT.

The chain is built from TRBV7-3 and TRBJ2-1, with 8 bases lining up with TRBD2. V was pared by 0 bases and J by 4 bases, with 8 bases of the junction left unmatched. Germline CDR1 and CDR2: SGHTA and FQGTGA. The CDR3 sequence is 17 residues long. The chain's CDR3 is CASSLTAVASGYNEQFF. The CDR3 DNA sequence: TGTGCCAGCAGCTTAACCGCGGTGGCTAGCGGGTACAATGAGCAGTTCTTC. Together with reference TRBV7-3 and TRBJ2-1, the CDR3 gives the full variable domain: GAGVSQTPSNKVTEKGKYVELRCDPISGHTALYWYRQSLGQGPEFLIYFQGTGAADDSGLPNDRFFAVRPEGSVSTLKIQRTERGDSAVYLCASSLTAVASGYNEQFFGPGTRLTVL.

The rearrangement links TRBV27 to TRBJ1-5; 7 bases map to TRBD1. V gave up 2 bases and J gave up 9 bases; unmatched junction bases: 7. Germline V lookup: CDR1 MNHEY, CDR2 SMNVEV (reference sequence). The CDR3 runs to 14 residues. The CDR3 loop reads CASSLGGGERPQHF. The CDR3 DNA is TGTGCCAGCAGTTTAGGAGGGGGCGAAAGGCCCCAGCATTTT.

V gene TRBV27 combines with J gene TRBJ2-7; 10 positions match TRBD1. Germline V CDR1 and CDR2: MNHEY, SMNVEV (reference sequence). This CDR3 is built from 15 residues. With V trimmed by 4 bases and J by 4 bases, 7 bases remained unmatched. CDR3: CASSSRDRGLYEQYF. The CDR3 DNA reads as TGTGCCAGCAGTTCCCGGGACAGGGGTCTTTACGAGCAGTACTTC.